Included here is one TCR beta chain sequence, with context. There are many counts of this clonotype. Its cognate antigen has yet to be identified. One base away there is no much larger clone; base qualities are not given. Libraries were constructed by 5' RACE. The sequencer listed for this sample is NextSeq 500. To allow correction of PCR and sequencing errors, the TCR library protocol tagged every TCR cDNA molecule with a unique molecular identifier. Per the original workflow: TCR identification, UMI-based error correction and CDR3 extraction were performed with Decombinator tools. TCRs above a frequency of 2 per 1,000, corresponding to the top 1% of the tumor frequency distribution, were defined as expanded. Renyi diversity was computed with the R vegan package after each repertoire had been subsampled 100 times to 5,000 TCRs. CDR3 similarity networks were built from amino acid triplet string-kernel similarity, connecting CDR3s with pairwise similarity above 0.82. Using fastp at Q25 and MiXCR, TCRdb reprocessed the public reads and kept productive beta chains. Rows are unified per CDR3 protein, each entry keeping the most common DNA and genes. The V and J calls were determined by TCRdb, not by the authors. The sample has tens of thousands of distinct CDR3 sequences on record, about 10% of them singletons. In total, the top ten clones hold 30% to 40% of the sample.

This sample was included in a study of spatial heterogeneity in lung cancer (dated by TCRdb to 2018 to 2020). With respect to the entire study: The donors were 70 or so patients from the lung TRACERx cohort who had early-stage, untreated non-small cell lung cancer. Follow-up PBMC samples were sequenced whenever available, with a median time to follow-up of 2 to 3 years after resection. Beta-chain transcripts were consistently detected in greater numbers than alpha-chain transcripts, which likely reflected higher beta-chain transcript abundance. In the raw uncorrected reads, each unique combination of TCR and UMI appeared more than ten times on average. TCR alpha and beta repertoires were quantitatively compared across multiple tumor regions, matched nontumor lung and blood in non-small cell lung cancer. Nonsynonymous mutation counts, determined by whole-exome sequencing of tumor tissue, were related to TCR repertoire features. Both alpha and beta chains were TCR-sequenced in samples taken at surgery, namely 220 tumor regions, approximately 63 matched nontumor lung samples and roughly 56 PBMC samples.

What the time point label conveys for this sample: blood at routine non-recurrence follow-up after resection. For TCR sequencing, whole RNA was extracted from tumor and nontumor lung tissue, or from cryopreserved PBMC samples, and no cell sorting was done. A patient was chosen for TCR sequencing only when enough RNA was available from at least two tumor regions. What the study reported, not specific to this receptor: Only around 15 patients were included in comparisons of baseline and follow-up blood repertoires. Ubiquitous expanded tumor TCRs showed up in blood more often at tumor resection than at routine follow-up. Confirming at a functional level the hypothesis that regional TCRs recognize regional mutations was considered to require additional single-cell paired TCR alpha and beta sequencing.

The sequencing used PBMCs, collected at follow-up. This TCR came from a male donor with early-stage non-small cell lung cancer.

The nucleotide sequence reads TGCAGCGTTGAAGCGGGGGGTGAGTACAATGAGCAGTTCTTC. It encodes CSVEAGGEYNEQFF. Rearrangement joined TRBV29-1 to TRBJ2-1; TRBD2 matches 7 bases in the middle. The CDR3, cysteine through phenylalanine, is 14 amino acids long. The read is trimmed to its CDR3 DNA, 42 bases read in frame from base 1. Relative to germline, V is missing 1 base and J is missing 4 bases, with 4 bases of the junction outside any gene match. CDR1 and CDR2, per the germline V gene, are SQVTM and ANQGSEA.